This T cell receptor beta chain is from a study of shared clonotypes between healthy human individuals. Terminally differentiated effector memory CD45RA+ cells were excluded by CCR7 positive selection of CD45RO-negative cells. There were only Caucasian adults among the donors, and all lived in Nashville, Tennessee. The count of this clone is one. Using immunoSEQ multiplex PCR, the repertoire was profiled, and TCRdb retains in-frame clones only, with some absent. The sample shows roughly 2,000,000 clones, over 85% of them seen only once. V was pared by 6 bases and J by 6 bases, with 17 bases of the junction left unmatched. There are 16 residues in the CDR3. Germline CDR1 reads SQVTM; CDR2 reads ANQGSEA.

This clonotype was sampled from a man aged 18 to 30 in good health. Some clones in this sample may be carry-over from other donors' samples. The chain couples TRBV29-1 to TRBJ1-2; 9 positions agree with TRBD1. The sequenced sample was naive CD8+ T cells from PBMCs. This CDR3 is CSVAADRGFPEDGYTF. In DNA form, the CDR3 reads TGCAGCGTCGCGGCCGACAGGGGGTTCCCTGAGGATGGCTACACCTTC.